Reported below is one TCR beta chain. The data were taken from a study of blood T cell repertoires in COVID-19. Germline CDR1 reads SNHLY; CDR2 reads FYNNEI. The CDR3 is 12 residues long. Trimming pared 6 bases from V and 15 bases from J, leaving 18 bases between. Sequenced by immunoSEQ multiplex PCR; TCRdb stores in-frame clones only, minus some. In the table there are around 480,000 clones, around 87% of which are singletons. The origin of this receptor is a young woman who had recovered from COVID-19. The genes are TRBV2 and TRBJ2-4; D might be TRBD2 (6 bases). The sequencing sample was made of PBMCs or T cells enriched from blood (not recorded which). Written as DNA, the CDR3 is TGTGCCAGCAGCGCGGGACCCCGGGTTTGGTACTTC. Its protein product is CASSAGPRVWYF.